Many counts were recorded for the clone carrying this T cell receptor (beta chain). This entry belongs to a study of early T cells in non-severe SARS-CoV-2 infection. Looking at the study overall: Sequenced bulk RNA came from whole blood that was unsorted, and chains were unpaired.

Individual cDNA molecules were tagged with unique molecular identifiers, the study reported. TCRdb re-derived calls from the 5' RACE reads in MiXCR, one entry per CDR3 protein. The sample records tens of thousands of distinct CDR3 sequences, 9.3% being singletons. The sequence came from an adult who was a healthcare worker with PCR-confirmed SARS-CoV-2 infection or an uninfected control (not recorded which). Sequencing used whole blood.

The DNA of the CDR3 is TGTGCCAGCAGCTTCGGACAGGGAAACTATGGCTACACCTTC. Its protein is CASSFGQGNYGYTF. J is TRBJ1-2 and V is TRBV7-9, with 8 bases aligning to TRBD1. The V segment lost 3 bases and the J segment 2 bases; nucleotides outside the gene matches: 2. The CDR3 loop spans 14 amino acids. Germline V CDR1 and CDR2: SEHNR, FQNEAQ (reference sequence).